The 15 T cell receptor beta chains below all came from one sample that was sequenced in a study of identical twins. TCRdb used MiXCR to reprocess the 5' RACE reads, holding one entry per CDR3 protein. The sample has approximately 220,000 distinct CDR3 sequences, 6.5% to 9% seen once. This sample also appeared in a second study, on yellow fever vaccine responses in identical twins.

Sequencing used CD8+ T cells sorted from blood. Receptor source: a woman under 30 in good health.

This clonotype appeared many times. The chain combines TRBV29-1 with TRBJ1-4, with D maybe TRBD1 (6 bases). The CDR3 is 14 amino acids. V lost 1 base and J 7 bases, leaving 13 bases between the germline ends. The germline CDR1 and CDR2 sequences are SQVTM and ANQGSEA. The CDR3 is CSVEGGGEFEKLFF. The CDR3 DNA reads TGCAGCGTTGAAGGCGGGGGCGAGTTTGAAAAACTGTTTTTT.

This clonotype occurred many times. This chain uses TRBV3-1 with TRBJ2-7, with unresolved D. The V gene's germline CDR1 is LGHDT and CDR2 YNNKEL (reference sequence). CDR3 size: 14 residues. Trimming cost V 4 bases and J 2 bases, with 12 bases left between them. The CDR3 loop reads CASSPYRTAYEQYF. CDR3 nucleotides: TGTGCCAGCAGCCCCTACCGGACCGCCTACGAGCAGTACTTC.

This clonotype was detected many times. The CDR3 DNA sequence: TGTGCCAGCAGTCAGACTAATTCCTACGAGCAGTACTTC. Translation gives CASSQTNSYEQYF. J is TRBJ2-7 and V is TRBV7-6; tentatively, D is TRBD2 (5 bases). The CDR3 is 13 amino acids. V gave up 6 bases and J gave up 1 base, with 10 bases separating them. Germline V CDR1 and CDR2: SGHVS, FNYEAQ.

This clonotype came up many times. The V and J genes are TRBV11-2 and TRBJ1-2; a weak D match, TRBD1 (5 bases). The CDR3 has 17 residues. Deletions cut 5 bases from V and 2 bases from J, with 21 bases between. Germline CDR1 reads SGHAT; CDR2 reads FQNNGV. CDR3 in DNA: TGTGCCAGCAGCGGCGAAGGTGAACAGGCCCCCAACTATGGCTACACCTTC. It yields the protein CASSGEGEQAPNYGYTF.

The chain uses TRBV27 and TRBJ1-1, with D unresolved. V lost 3 bases, J lost 4 bases, and 9 bases lay in between. CDR3 size: 13 residues. Germline V gene sequence: CDR1 MNHEY, CDR2 SMNVEV (reference sequence). Written as DNA, the CDR3 is TGTGCCAGCAGTTTTGAGGAGAGCACTGAAGCTTTCTTT. Translating it yields CASSFEESTEAFF.

Written as DNA, the CDR3 is TGCGCCAGCAGCCCAAATGTAGCGGGGGACACAGATACGCAGTATTTT. Its protein product is CASSPNVAGDTDTQYF. V usage is TRBV5-1 and J usage is TRBJ2-3; the match to TRBD2 covers 9 bases. The ends lost 4 bases at V and 2 bases at J; junction bases unmatched: 8. This CDR3 has 16 amino acids. Germline loops: CDR1 SGHRS, CDR2 YFSETQ.

V is TRBV28 and J is TRBJ2-7; 10 nucleotides line up with TRBD2. CDR1 is MDHEN and CDR2 is SYDVKM in the germline V gene. The CDR3 loop spans 15 amino acids. V lost 4 bases and J lost 1; bases outside the gene matches: 4. The CDR3 sequence: CASSYTSGESYEQYF. In nucleotides, the CDR3 is TGTGCCAGCAGTTATACTAGCGGGGAATCCTACGAGCAGTACTTC.

The chain uses TRBV7-9 and TRBJ2-3; no reliable D call. V was cut by 0 bases and J by 5 bases, with 9 bases left in between. The germline V gene has CDR1 SEHNR and CDR2 FQNEAQ (reference sequence). This CDR3 contains 14 residues. The CDR3 protein is CASSLADRQDTQYF. The CDR3 region has the DNA TGTGCCAGCAGCTTAGCGGATCGGCAAGATACGCAGTATTTT.

This clonotype was recorded many times. The junction shows a germline mismatch at one end, possibly a read error. The chain employs TRBV5-1 and TRBJ2-1, with D unresolved. Germline lookup yields CDR1 SGHRS and CDR2 YFSETQ. This CDR3 has 12 amino acids. The CDR3 spells CASSLAPNEQFF. The CDR3 coding sequence is TGTGCCAGCAGCTTAGCCCCTAATGAGCAGTTCTTC.

The V and J genes are TRBV27 and TRBJ2-7, with 9 bases that match TRBD1. V lost 5 bases and J lost 3; bases outside the gene matches: 5. CDR3 length equals 14 residues. CDR1 and CDR2 from the germline V gene are MNHEY and SMNVEV (reference sequence). CDR3 amino acids: CASSIGTGNYEQYF. DNA of the CDR3: TGTGCCAGCAGTATCGGGACAGGGAACTACGAGCAGTACTTC.

The chain links TRBV4-2 to TRBJ2-1; TRBD2 is a possible D gene (6 bases). This CDR3 is built from 15 residues. Germline V gives CDR1 LGHNA, CDR2 YNFKEQ. Deletions cut 4 bases from V and 5 bases from J, with 15 bases between. CDR3 sequence reads: CASSPPRGVDNEQFF. The DNA for the CDR3 is TGTGCCAGCAGCCCCCCGCGGGGAGTGGACAATGAGCAGTTCTTC.

The rearrangement uses TRBV2 and TRBJ2-2; 9 bases map to TRBD2. The CDR3 length is 22 residues. J lost 4 bases, V lost 4 bases, and 25 bases had no gene match. Germline V lookup: CDR1 SNHLY, CDR2 FYNNEI. CDR3 loop: CASSAWVRESEFEREVTGELFF. In nucleotides, the CDR3 is TGTGCCAGCAGTGCCTGGGTGCGGGAGTCGGAGTTTGAGCGGGAGGTCACCGGGGAGCTGTTTTTT.

The table lists this clonotype with a few counts. The V gene is TRBV14, the J gene TRBJ2-5; D tentatively fits TRBD1 or TRBD2 (5 bases each). V was clipped by 1 base and J by 7 bases, with 16 bases between them. Germline V gives CDR1 SGHDN, CDR2 FVKESK. This CDR3 has 15 residues. The CDR3, as DNA: TGTGCCAGCAGCCAAGTCGGGACCGCCCTGGGGACCCAGTACTTC. This sequence encodes CASSQVGTALGTQYF. Combining the CDR3 with reference TRBV14 and TRBJ2-5 gives the whole variable domain EAGVTQFPSHSVIEKGQTVTLRCDPISGHDNLYWYRRVMGKEIKFLLHFVKESKQDESGMPNNRFLAERTGGTYSTLKVQPAELEDSGVYFCASSQVGTALGTQYFGPGTRLLVL.

The chain recombines TRBV4-1 with TRBJ1-5; tentative D call: TRBD1 (5 bases). Trimming removed 2 bases from V and 7 bases from J, with 12 bases in between. CDR3 length equals 14 residues. The V gene's germline CDR1 is MGHRA and CDR2 YSYEKL. The CDR3 DNA sequence: TGCGCCAGCAGCCAATCAGGGATAGGACAGCCCCAGCATTTT. Amino acid sequence: CASSQSGIGQPQHF.

There are many counts of this clonotype. The chain recombines TRBV12-3 or TRBV12-4 with TRBJ1-2; D possibly corresponds to TRBD1 (5 bases). The CDR3 is 14 residues long. The V end was cut by 6 bases, the J end by 1 base, with 12 bases between. The CDR3 DNA is TGTGCCAGCAGCGAGGGGACCGTTAACTATGGCTACACCTTC. It translates to CASSEGTVNYGYTF.